This record covers a single T cell receptor beta chain. Its antigen has not been determined. Base qualities are not provided; no much larger clone lies one nucleotide away. CDR1 and CDR2 (SGHNT, YENEEA) derive from the germline V gene. V is pared back by 3 bases and J by 8 bases, with 14 bases lying between the germline termini. The CDR3 measures 14 amino acids from cysteine to phenylalanine. The only DNA kept is the CDR3, 42 bases in frame from the first base. This entry is derived from a study of brain T cells in children with intractable seizures (dated by TCRdb to 2020 to 2023). Broadly, across the study: A NanoString immunology panel was first used to screen resected brain tissue from roughly 52 pediatric epilepsy surgery cases for immune gene transcripts. Among the approximately twelve selected surgery cases, pre-surgery blood was additionally sequenced for eight, leaving four cases with brain tissue only.

Here is what the overall study found, with its caveats: Because pre- and post-surgery blood were sequenced to different depths, clones absent from the pre-surgery sample may reflect undersampling. The patients' HCMV serostatus was not known, and viral specificity was inferred solely from CDR3 sequence similarity.

The immunoSEQ assay was used to generate TCR beta chain sequences from genomic DNA. The study's own analysis went as follows. CDR3 sequences that did not begin with the conserved framework cysteine at position 104 were removed by hand. To get clonality, the normalized Shannon's Diversity Index was subtracted from one, giving values from 0 (maximal diversity) to 1 (oligoclonal). Chi-squared comparison-of-proportions tests were used to check whether the frequency of the same CDR3 differed between samples, for example brain versus blood. Public clonotypes were identified through searches of immuneACCESS, and similarity to known antiviral clonotypes was evaluated with the VDJdb browser. TCRdb's version of the immuneACCESS table is confined to in-frame rearrangements and falls short of the full clone set. An unresolved V gene accounts for under half of the shortfall where checked; the remainder is of unknown origin. Clone size and V and J calls were adopted from that table, with D and trimming inferred from the DNA. The sample table shows about 76,000 clones, and about 93% are seen once. The leading ten clones occupy approximately 1.5% of the sample.

The time point tag for this specimen amounts to: resected brain tissue, or blood drawn just prior to surgery. The surgery cases with the highest brain T cell transcript signatures were chosen for TCR beta chain sequencing of brain tissue, and also of blood when blood was available. Before surgery, patients had received at least one anti-epileptic drug. The TCR-sequenced patients were children whose drug-resistant epilepsy was caused by tuberous sclerosis complex, focal cortical dysplasia, Rasmussen encephalitis or hemimegalencephaly. The Monarch genomic DNA purification kit was used to extract bulk genomic DNA from unsorted brain tissue and whole blood.

The chain is made from TRBV11-3 and TRBJ2-1, with no confidently assigned D gene. This material consisted of peripheral blood, taken at surgery. The sequence was obtained from a boy younger than two with tuberous sclerosis and intractable seizures. In nucleotides, the sequence is TGTGCCAGCAGCTTGTCGGCTAGACAATATGAGCAGTTCTTC. Its protein reads: CASSLSARQYEQFF. Extended through the reference TRBV11-3 and TRBJ2-1 proteins, this CDR3 yields the full variable domain: EAGVVQSPRYKIIEKKQPVAFWCNPISGHNTLYWYLQNLGQGPELLIRYENEEAVDDSQLPKDRFSAERLKGVDSTLKIQPAELGDSAVYLCASSLSARQYEQFFGPGTRLTVL.